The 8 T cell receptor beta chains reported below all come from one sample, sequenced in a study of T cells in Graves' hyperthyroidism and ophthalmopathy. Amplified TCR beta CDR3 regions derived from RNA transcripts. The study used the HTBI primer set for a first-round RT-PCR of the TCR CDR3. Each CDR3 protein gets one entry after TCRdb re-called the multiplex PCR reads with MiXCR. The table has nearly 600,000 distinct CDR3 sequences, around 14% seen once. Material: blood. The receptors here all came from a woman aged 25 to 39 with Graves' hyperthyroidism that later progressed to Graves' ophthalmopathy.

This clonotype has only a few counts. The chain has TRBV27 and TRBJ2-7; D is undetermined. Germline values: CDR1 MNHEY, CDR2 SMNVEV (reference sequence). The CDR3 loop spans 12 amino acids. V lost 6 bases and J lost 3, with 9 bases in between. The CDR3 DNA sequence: TGTGCCAGCAGACACACAGACTACGAGCAGTACTTC. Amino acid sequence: CASRHTDYEQYF.

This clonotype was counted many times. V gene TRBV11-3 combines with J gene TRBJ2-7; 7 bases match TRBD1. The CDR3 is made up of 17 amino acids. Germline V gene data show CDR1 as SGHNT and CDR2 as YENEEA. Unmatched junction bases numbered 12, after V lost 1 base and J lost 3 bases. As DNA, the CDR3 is TGTGCCAGCAGCTTAGGAACTGTTCGACAGGGAAGCTACGAGCAGTACTTC. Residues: CASSLGTVRQGSYEQYF.

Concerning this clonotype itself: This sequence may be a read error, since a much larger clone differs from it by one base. The chain's CDR3 is CASSLDASGSYNEQFF. The CDR3 DNA sequence: TGTGCCAGCAGCTTAGACGCTAGCGGGAGCTACAATGAGCAGTTCTTC. The rearrangement links TRBV7-2 to TRBJ2-1; 10 bases fit TRBD2. Germline loops: CDR1 SGHTA, CDR2 FQGNSA. The ends lost 1 base at V and 3 bases at J; junction bases unmatched: 3. The CDR3 covers 16 residues.

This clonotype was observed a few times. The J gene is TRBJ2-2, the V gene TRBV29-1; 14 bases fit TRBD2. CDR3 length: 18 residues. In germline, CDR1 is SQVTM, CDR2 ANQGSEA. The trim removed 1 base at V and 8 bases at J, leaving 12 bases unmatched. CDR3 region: CSVEVGTSGSRRFGELFF. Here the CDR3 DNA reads TGCAGCGTTGAAGTCGGGACTAGCGGGAGCCGAAGGTTTGGGGAGCTGTTTTTT.

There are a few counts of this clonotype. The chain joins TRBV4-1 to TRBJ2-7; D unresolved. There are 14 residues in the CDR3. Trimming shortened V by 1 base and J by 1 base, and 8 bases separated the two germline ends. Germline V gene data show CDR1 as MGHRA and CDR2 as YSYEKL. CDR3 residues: CASSQAAASYEQYF. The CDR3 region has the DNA TGCGCCAGCAGCCAAGCTGCTGCTTCCTACGAGCAGTACTTC.

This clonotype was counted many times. The CDR3 here is CASSLVGRAFF. CDR3 nucleotides: TGTGCCAGCAGTTTAGTAGGTCGAGCTTTCTTT. The chain uses TRBV28 and TRBJ1-1; the D is unclear. This CDR3 has 11 amino acids. Trimming removed 2 bases from V and 10 bases from J, with 8 bases in between. Per the germline V gene, CDR1 is MDHEN and CDR2 is SYDVKM. Filled out from reference TRBV28 and TRBJ1-1, the complete variable domain reads DVKVTQSSRYLVKRTGEKVFLECVQDMDHENMFWYRQDPGLGLRLIYFSYDVKMKEKGDIPEGYSVSREKKERFSLILESASTNQTSMYLCASSLVGRAFFGQGTRLTVV.

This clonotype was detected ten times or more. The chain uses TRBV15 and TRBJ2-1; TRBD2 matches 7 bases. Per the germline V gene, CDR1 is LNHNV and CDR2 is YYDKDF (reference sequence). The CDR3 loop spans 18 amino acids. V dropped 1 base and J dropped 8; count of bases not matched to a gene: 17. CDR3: CATSRVGWSGITTHEQFF. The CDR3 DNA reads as TGTGCCACCAGCAGAGTAGGGTGGAGCGGGATCACCACTCATGAGCAGTTCTTC.

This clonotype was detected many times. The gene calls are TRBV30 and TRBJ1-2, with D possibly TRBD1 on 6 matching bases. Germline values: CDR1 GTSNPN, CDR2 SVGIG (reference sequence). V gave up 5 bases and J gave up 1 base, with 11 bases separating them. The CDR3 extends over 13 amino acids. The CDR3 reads CAWYEQGNYGYTF. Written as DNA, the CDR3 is TGTGCCTGGTATGAACAGGGTAACTATGGCTACACCTTC. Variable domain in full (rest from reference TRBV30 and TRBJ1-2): SQTIHQWPATLVQPVGSPLSLECTVEGTSNPNLYWYRQAAGRGLQLLFYSVGIGQISSEVPQNLSASRPQDRQFILSSKKLLLSDSGFYLCAWYEQGNYGYTFGSGTRLTVV.